This TCR beta chain was sequenced during a study of T cell repertoires in cytomegalovirus infection. Losses at the gene ends were 5 bases for V and 7 bases for J; bases not matched to a gene: 4. This CDR3 spans 14 amino acids. Per the germline V gene, CDR1 is SGHNT and CDR2 is YENEEA. This clonotype came up many times. TCRdb fed the reads into MiXCR, producing one record per CDR3 protein. The sample has about 210,000 distinct CDR3 sequences, around 6.4% seen once. The V gene is TRBV11-3, the J gene TRBJ2-1, with 11 bases identical to TRBD2. The sequencing sample was made of PBMCs. The clonotype comes from a human donor in good health (CMV status not recorded). Some clones in this sample may be carry-over from other donors' samples. In DNA form, the CDR3 reads TGTGCCAGCAGCCGCACTAGCGGGGGAAATGAGCAGTTCTTC. It codes for CASSRTSGGNEQFF.